The sequence of this T cell receptor (beta chain) was determined in a study of blood T cell repertoires in COVID-19. Clinical history reported by participants formed the basis on which cohorts were assigned. Per germline, CDR1 SGHDN and CDR2 FVKESK. With V trimmed by 2 bases and J by 1 base, 17 bases remained unmatched. The CDR3 runs 20 residues. Generated by immunoSEQ multiplex PCR, the TCRdb table keeps only in-frame clones and is missing some. The table lists some 170,000 clones, 80% to 90% of them singletons. Specimen: PBMCs or T cells enriched from blood (not recorded which). V gene TRBV14 combines with J gene TRBJ2-4, with 7 bases aligning to TRBD2. This clonotype originated in a man aged 45-65 years who had recovered from COVID-19. The CDR3 region is CASSQTGGRASGSAKNIQYF. CDR3 DNA sequence: TGTGCCAGCAGCCAAACCGGGGGGAGGGCTAGCGGATCTGCCAAAAACATTCAGTACTTC.